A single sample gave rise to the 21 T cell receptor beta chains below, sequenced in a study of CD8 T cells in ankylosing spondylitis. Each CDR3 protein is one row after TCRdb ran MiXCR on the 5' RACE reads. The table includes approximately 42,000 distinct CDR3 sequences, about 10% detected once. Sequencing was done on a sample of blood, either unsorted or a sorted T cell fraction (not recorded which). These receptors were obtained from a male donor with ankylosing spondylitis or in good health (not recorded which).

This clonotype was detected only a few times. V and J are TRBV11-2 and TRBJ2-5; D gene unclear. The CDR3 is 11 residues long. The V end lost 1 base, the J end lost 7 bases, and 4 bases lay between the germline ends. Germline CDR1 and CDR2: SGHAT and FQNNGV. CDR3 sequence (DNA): TGTGCCAGCAGCTTAGGAGCGACCCAGTACTTC. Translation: CASSLGATQYF.

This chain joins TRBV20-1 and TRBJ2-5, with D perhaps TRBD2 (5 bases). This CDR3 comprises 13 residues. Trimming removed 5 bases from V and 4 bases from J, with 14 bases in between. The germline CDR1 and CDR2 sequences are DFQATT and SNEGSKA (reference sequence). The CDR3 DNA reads TGCAGTGCTGGGAGTGGAGTGGGAGAGACCCAGTACTTC. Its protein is CSAGSGVGETQYF.

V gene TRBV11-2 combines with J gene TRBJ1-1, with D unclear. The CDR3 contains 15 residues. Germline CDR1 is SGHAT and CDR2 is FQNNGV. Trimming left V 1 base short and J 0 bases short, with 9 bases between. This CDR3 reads CASSLGTTVNTEAFF. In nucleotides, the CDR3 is TGTGCCAGCAGCTTAGGTACGACCGTGAACACTGAAGCTTTCTTT.

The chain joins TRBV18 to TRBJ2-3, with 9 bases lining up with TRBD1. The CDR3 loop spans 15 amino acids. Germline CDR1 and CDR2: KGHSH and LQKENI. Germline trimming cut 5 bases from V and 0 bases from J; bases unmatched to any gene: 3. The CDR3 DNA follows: TGTGCCAGCTCAGGACAGGGGTCTAGCACAGATACGCAGTATTTT. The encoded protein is CASSGQGSSTDTQYF.

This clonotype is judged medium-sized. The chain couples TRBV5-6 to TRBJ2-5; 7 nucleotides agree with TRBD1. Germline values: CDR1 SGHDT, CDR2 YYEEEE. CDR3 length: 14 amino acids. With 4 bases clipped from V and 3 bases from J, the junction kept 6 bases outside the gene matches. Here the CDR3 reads CASSPAGTEETQYF. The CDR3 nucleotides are TGTGCCAGCAGCCCCGCCGGGACAGAAGAGACCCAGTACTTC.

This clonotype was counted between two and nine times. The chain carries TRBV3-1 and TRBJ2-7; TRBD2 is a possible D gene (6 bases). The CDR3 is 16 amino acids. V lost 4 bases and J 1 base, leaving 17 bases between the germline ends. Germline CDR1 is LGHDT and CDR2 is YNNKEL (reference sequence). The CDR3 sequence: CASSPRGPGRSYEQYF. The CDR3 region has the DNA TGTGCCAGCAGCCCCCGCGGTCCAGGGAGGTCCTACGAGCAGTACTTC.

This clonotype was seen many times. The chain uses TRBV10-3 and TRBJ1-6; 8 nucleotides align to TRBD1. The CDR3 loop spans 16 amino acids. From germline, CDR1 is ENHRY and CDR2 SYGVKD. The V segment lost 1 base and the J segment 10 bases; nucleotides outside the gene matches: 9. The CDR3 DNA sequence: TGTGCCATCAGTGAGTGGCTAGGACAGGGCAGCTCACCCCTCCACTTT. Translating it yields CAISEWLGQGSSPLHF.

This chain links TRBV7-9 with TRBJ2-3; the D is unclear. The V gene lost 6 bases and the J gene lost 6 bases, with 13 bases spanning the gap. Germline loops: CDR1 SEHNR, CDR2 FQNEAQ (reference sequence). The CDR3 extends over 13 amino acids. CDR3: CASRHPLRDTQYF. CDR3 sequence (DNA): TGTGCCAGCAGACACCCCCTCCGGGATACGCAGTATTTT. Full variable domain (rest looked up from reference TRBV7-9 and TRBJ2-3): DTGVSQNPRHKITKRGQNVTFRCDPISEHNRLYWYRQTLGQGPEFLTYFQNEAQLEKSRLLSDRFSAERPKGSFSTLEIQRTEQGDSAMYLCASRHPLRDTQYFGPGTRLTVL.

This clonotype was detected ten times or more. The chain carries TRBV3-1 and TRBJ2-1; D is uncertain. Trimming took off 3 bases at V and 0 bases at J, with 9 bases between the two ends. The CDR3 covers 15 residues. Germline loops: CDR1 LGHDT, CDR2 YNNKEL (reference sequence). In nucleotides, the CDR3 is TGTGCCAGCAGCCAGGGCCTGGGCTCCTACAATGAGCAGTTCTTC. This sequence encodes CASSQGLGSYNEQFF.

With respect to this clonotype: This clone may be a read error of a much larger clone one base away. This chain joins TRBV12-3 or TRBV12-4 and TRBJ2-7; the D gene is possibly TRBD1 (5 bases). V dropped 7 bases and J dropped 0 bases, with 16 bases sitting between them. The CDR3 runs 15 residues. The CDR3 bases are TGTGCCAGCAACAAAGGGCAGGGATCCTCCTACGAGCAGTACTTC. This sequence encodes CASNKGQGSSYEQYF.

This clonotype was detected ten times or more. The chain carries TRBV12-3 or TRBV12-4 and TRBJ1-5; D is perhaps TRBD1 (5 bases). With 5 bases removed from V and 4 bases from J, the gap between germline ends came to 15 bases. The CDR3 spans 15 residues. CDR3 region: CASSLLGVRNQPQHF. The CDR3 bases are TGTGCCAGCAGTCTTCTGGGGGTTCGGAATCAGCCCCAGCATTTT.

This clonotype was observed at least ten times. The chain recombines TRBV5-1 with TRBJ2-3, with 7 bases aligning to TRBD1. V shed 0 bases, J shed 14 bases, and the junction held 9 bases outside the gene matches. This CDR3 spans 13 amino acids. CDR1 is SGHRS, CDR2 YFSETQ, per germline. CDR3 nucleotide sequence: TGCGCCAGCAGCTTGGAACGGGACAGAGGTCGGTATTTT. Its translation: CASSLERDRGRYF.

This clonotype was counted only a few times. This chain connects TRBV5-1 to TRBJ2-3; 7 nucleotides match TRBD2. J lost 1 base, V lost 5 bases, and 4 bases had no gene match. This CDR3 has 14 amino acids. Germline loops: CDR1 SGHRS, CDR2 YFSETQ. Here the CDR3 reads CASRGSGGTDTQYF. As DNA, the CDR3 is TGCGCCAGCAGAGGGAGCGGGGGCACAGATACGCAGTATTTT. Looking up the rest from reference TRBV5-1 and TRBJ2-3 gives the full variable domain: KAGVTQTPRYLIKTRGQQVTLSCSPISGHRSVSWYQQTPGQGLQFLFEYFSETQRNKGNFPGRFSGRQFSNSRSEMNVSTLELGDSALYLCASRGSGGTDTQYFGPGTRLTVL.

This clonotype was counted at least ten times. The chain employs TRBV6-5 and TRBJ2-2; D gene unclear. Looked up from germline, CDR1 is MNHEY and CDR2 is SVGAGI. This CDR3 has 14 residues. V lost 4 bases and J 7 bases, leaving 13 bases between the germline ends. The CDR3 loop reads CASSFRDWGGELFF. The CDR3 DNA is TGTGCCAGCAGTTTCCGTGACTGGGGCGGGGAGCTGTTTTTT.

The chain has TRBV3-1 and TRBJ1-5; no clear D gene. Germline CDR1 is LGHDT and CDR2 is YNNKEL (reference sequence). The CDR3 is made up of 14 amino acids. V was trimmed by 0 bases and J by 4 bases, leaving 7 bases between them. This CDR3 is CASSQDARNQPQHF. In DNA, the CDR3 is TGTGCCAGCAGCCAAGATGCCCGTAATCAGCCCCAGCATTTT.

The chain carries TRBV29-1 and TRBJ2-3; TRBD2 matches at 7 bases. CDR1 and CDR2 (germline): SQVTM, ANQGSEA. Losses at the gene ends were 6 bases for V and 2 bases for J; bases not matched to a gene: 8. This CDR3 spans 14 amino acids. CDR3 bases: TGCAGCGTCCCCACTAGCGTCAACACAGATACGCAGTATTTT. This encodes CSVPTSVNTDTQYF.

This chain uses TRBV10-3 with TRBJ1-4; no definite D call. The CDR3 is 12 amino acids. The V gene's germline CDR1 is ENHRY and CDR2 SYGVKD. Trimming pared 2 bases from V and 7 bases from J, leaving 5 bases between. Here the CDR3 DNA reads TGTGCCATCAGTGAGGGGAGTGAAAAACTGTTTTTT. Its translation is CAISEGSEKLFF.

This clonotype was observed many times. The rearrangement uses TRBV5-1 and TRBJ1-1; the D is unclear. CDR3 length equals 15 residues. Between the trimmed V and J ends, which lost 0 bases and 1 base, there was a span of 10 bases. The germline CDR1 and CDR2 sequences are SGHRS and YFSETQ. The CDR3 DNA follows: TGCGCCAGCAGCTTGGTTGCAGTAGGGAACACTGAAGCTTTCTTT. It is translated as CASSLVAVGNTEAFF. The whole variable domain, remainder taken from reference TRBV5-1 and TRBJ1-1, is KAGVTQTPRYLIKTRGQQVTLSCSPISGHRSVSWYQQTPGQGLQFLFEYFSETQRNKGNFPGRFSGRQFSNSRSEMNVSTLELGDSALYLCASSLVAVGNTEAFFGQGTRLTVV.

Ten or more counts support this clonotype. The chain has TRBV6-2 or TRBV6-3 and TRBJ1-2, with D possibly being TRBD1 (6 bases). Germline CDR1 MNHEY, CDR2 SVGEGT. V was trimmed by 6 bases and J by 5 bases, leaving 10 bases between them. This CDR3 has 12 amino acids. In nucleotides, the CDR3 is TGTGCCAGCAGCGAGCAGGGGTATGGCTACACCTTC. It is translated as CASSEQGYGYTF.

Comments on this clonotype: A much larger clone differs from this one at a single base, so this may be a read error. The chain's CDR3 is CARSRRDGTEKLFF. Here the CDR3 DNA reads TGTGCCAGGAGCCGCCGGGACGGAACTGAAAAACTGTTTTTT. The rearrangement uses TRBV3-1 and TRBJ1-4; D is possibly TRBD1 (5 bases). This CDR3 has 14 amino acids. The germline V gene encodes CDR1 LGHDT and CDR2 YNNKEL (reference sequence).

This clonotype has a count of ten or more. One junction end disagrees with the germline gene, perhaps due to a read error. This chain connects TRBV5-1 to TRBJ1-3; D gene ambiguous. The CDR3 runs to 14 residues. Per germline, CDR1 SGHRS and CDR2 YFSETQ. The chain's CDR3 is CASSVGMTGNTIHF. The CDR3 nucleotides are TGCGCCAGCAGCGTCGGGATGACTGGAAACACCATACATTTT.